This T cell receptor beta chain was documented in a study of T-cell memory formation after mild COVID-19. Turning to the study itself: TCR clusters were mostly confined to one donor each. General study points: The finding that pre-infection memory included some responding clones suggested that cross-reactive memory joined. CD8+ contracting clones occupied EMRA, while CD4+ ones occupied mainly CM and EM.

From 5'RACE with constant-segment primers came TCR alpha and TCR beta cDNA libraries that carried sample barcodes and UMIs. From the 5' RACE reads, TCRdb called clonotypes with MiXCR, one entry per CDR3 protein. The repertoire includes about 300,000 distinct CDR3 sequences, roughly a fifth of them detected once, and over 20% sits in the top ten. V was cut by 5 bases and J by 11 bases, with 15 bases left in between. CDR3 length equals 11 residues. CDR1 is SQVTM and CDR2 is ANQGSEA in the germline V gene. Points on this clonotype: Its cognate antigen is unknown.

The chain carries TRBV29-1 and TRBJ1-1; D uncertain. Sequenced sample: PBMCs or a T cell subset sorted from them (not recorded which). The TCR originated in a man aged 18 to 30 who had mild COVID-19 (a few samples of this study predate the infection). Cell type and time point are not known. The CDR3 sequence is CSVTFLQDAFF. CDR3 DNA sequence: TGCAGCGTTACCTTTCTCCAGGATGCTTTCTTT.